This is a list of T cell receptor beta chains from one sample in a study of cytomegalovirus exposure and HLA in healthy donors. Data came from immunoSEQ multiplex PCR; TCRdb stores just in-frame clones and leaves some out. The table shows about 270,000 clones, with 65% to 90% occurring only once. The source material was PBMCs. These receptors came from a woman younger than 30 in good health and CMV-seronegative. CDR3s include the opening cysteine and the closing phenylalanine or tryptophan. D genes are given only for firm matches. Clone size, where shown, is once, few, many, or a class for clones that have expanded.

j_call v_call cdr3_length clone_size d_call cdr3_aa cdr3_nt
TRBJ2-7 TRBV7-9 17 NA NA CASSLGGVAGHGYEQYF TGTGCCAGCAGCTTAGGGGGTGTGGCAGGGCATGGCTACGAGCAGTACTTC
TRBJ1-3 TRBV7-6 17 once NA CASSWGPGQNSGNTIYF TGTGCCAGCAGCTGGGGGCCCGGACAGAACTCTGGAAACACCATATATTTT
TRBJ2-5 TRBV27 13 NA TRBD2 CASTSGGGGTQYF TGTGCCAGCACCTCGGGGGGAGGAGGAACCCAGTACTTC
TRBJ1-2 TRBV6-5 15 NA TRBD1 CASSYSTQGPEGYTF TGTGCCAGCAGTTACTCCACACAGGGGCCGGAAGGCTACACCTTC
TRBJ2-1 TRBV12-2 12 NA NA CASRPCRREQFF TGTGCAAGTCGCCCCTGTCGGAGAGAGCAGTTCTTC
TRBJ2-7 TRBV7-2 15 NA NA CASSLSGVRSYEQYF TGTGCCAGCAGCTTGTCAGGGGTTCGTTCCTACGAGCAGTACTTC
TRBJ2-1 TRBV7-2 14 NA NA CASSPPQRYNEQFF TGTGCCAGCAGCCCCCCCCAGCGCTACAATGAGCAGTTCTTC
TRBJ1-5 TRBV7-9 15 NA NA CASSQGQGRNQPQHF TGTGCCAGCAGCCAAGGACAAGGGCGCAATCAGCCCCAGCATTTT
TRBJ1-2 TRBV11-2 13 few NA CASSSAGAYGYTF TGTGCCAGCAGCTCAGCAGGGGCCTATGGCTACACCTTC
TRBJ1-4 TRBV12-5 18 NA NA CASGLVRENFGANEKLFF TGTGCTAGTGGTTTGGTACGGGAGAACTTCGGAGCTAATGAAAAACTGTTTTTT
TRBJ1-2 TRBV7-8 16 NA TRBD1 CASSQGGQGAVYGYTF TGTGCCAGCAGCCAGGGGGGACAGGGGGCGGTCTATGGCTACACCTTC